This is a list of T cell receptor beta chains from one sample in a study of regulatory T cells in long-lasting Graves disease. From the multiplex PCR reads, TCRdb called clonotypes with MiXCR, one entry per CDR3 protein. The profile shows about 660,000 distinct CDR3 sequences, around 30% of them singletons. The sample here was peripheral blood mononuclear cells (PBMCs), taken when the disease was refractory, from a patient treated with antithyroid drugs. The origin of the receptors is a female donor with Graves disease. CDR3s include the opening cysteine and the closing phenylalanine or tryptophan. A D gene is named only where the DNA matches it firmly. The size field is filled for only some rows; it gives once, few, many or a size class.

V	size	J	D	DNA	CDR3
TRBV27	few	TRBJ1-1	NA	TGTGCCAGCAGTTTAGTATTAGTCGGGCCCCGGAGCACTGAAGCTTTCTTT	CASSLVLVGPRSTEAFF
TRBV10-3	NA	TRBJ2-2	NA	TGTGCCACCAATCGGGACTTGACCGGGGAGCTGTTTTTT	CATNRDLTGELFF
TRBV13	many	TRBJ2-7	NA	TGTGCCAGCAGTTTCCGGGATAGCTCCTACGAGCAGTACTTC	CASSFRDSSYEQYF
TRBV27	many	TRBJ2-2	TRBD2	TGTGCCAGCAGTTTCCCGGGACTACGGAGGGAGCTGTTTTTT	CASSFPGLRRELFF
TRBV28	many	TRBJ1-2	NA	TGTGCCATCCAAAACCTATTTACGGAGCTTAACTATGGCTACACCTTC	CAIQNLFTELNYGYTF
TRBV7-9	NA	TRBJ1-2	TRBD1	TGTGCCAGCAGCAGTTCGGACAGGGGGCTTTCCTATGGCTACACCTTC	CASSSSDRGLSYGYTF
TRBV19	NA	TRBJ1-1	NA	TGTGCCAGTAGACAGGGCAGTGCCAACACTGAAGCTTTCTTT	CASRQGSANTEAFF
TRBV7-9	NA	TRBJ1-2	NA	TGTGCCAGCAGCCGAGGGGGGGGAACGAACTATGGCTACACCTTC	CASSRGGGTNYGYTF
TRBV20-1	few	TRBJ1-5	NA	TGCAGTGCTAGGTTGAAATCGGGGGGGGATAGCAATCAGCCCCAGCATTTT	CSARLKSGGDSNQPQHF
TRBV28	many	TRBJ2-7	TRBD2	TGTGCCAGCACCGGGGGGGGTAGTGGCGAGCAGTACTTC	CASTGGGSGEQYF
TRBV20-1	NA	TRBJ1-1	NA	TGCAGTGCTAGAGCCCGGGGGAGGGGGGCGTATAACACTGAAGCTTTCTTT	CSARARGRGAYNTEAFF
TRBV9	few	TRBJ2-7	TRBD2	TGTGCCAGCAGCGTAGGACTAGCGGGAGACGAGCAGTACTTC	CASSVGLAGDEQYF
TRBV19	few	TRBJ2-5	NA	TGTGCCAGTACTAATTATCGGGAGCCCCAGTACTTC	CASTNYREPQYF
TRBV27	many	TRBJ2-5	TRBD2	TGTGCCACCTTCTCTAGCGGGGGTGGGGAGACCCAGTACTTC	CATFSSGGGETQYF
TRBV19	NA	TRBJ1-2	NA	TGTGCCAGTAGTATAGGCCCGGGAGAACCCGGCTACACCTTC	CASSIGPGEPGYTF
TRBV11-1	many	TRBJ2-7	TRBD2	TGTGCCAGCAGCAGGGGACTAGCGGGAGGTCAACCCTACGAGCAGTACTTC	CASSRGLAGGQPYEQYF
TRBV7-2	many	TRBJ1-5	NA	TGTGCCAGCAGCTTATACGGGGGGCGGACCAATCAGCCCCAGCATTTT	CASSLYGGRTNQPQHF
TRBV27	few	TRBJ2-7	TRBD1	TGTGCCAGCAGTTTCCAGAGGACAGGGGGACTTGAAGACGAGCAGTACTTC	CASSFQRTGGLEDEQYF
TRBV6-4	NA	TRBJ2-7	TRBD1	TGTGCCAGCAGTTACCGGTGGGTAGCGGACAGGGGCCGACACGAGCAGTACTTC	CASSYRWVADRGRHEQYF
TRBV5-6	NA	TRBJ1-5	NA	TGTGCCAGCAGCTTGTTACAGGGCATTGGCAATCAGCCCCAGCATTTT	CASSLLQGIGNQPQHF
TRBV27	many	TRBJ1-5	NA	TGTGCCAGCAGTACCTATAGCAATCAGCCCCAGCATTTT	CASSTYSNQPQHF
TRBV2	NA	TRBJ2-6	TRBD1	TGTGCCAGCCGGGACAGGGGATTCTCTGGGGCCAACGTCCTGACTTTC	CASRDRGFSGANVLTF
TRBV2	NA	TRBJ2-7	TRBD2	TGTGCCAGCAGCCTCCAGCGGGAGAGCTCCCACGAGCAGTACTTC	CASSLQRESSHEQYF
TRBV11-2	few	TRBJ2-5	TRBD2	TGTGCCAGCAGCCCACTGTCTAGCGGGAGGGCCTGGGAGACCCAGTACTTC	CASSPLSSGRAWETQYF
TRBV29-1	few	TRBJ2-5	TRBD1	TGCAGCGTTGCCCCTTTACCAGGGACAGGACAAGAGACCCAGTACTTC	CSVAPLPGTGQETQYF
TRBV15	few	TRBJ1-6	NA	TGTGCCACCAGCAGAGATGTAGGGGCAGATTGGTCACCCCTCCACTTT	CATSRDVGADWSPLHF